This T cell receptor beta chain appears in the sequencing data of a study of PD-L1 blockade in urothelial cancer. Study background: Patients' atezolizumab regimen, 1,200 mg intravenously every 3 weeks, began in the mid-2010s. Male sex and bladder-origin urothelial cancer characterized about 90% of the roughly 30 patients.

Whole-study findings and limits: More expansion of tumor-associated blood clones, seen at 3 weeks, marked durable-benefit patients.

This clone appeared once. What it binds is not known. V was pared by 0 bases and J by 7 bases, with 7 bases between. The CDR3 is made up of 12 amino acids. CDR1 and CDR2 from the germline V gene are SGHRS and YFSETQ. Clones were read by immunoSEQ multiplex PCR, and TCRdb kept only the in-frame ones, dropping some. The table includes around 130,000 clones, about 81% detected once. The time point denotes: pretreatment peripheral blood. The clonotype comes from a middle-aged man with urothelial cancer. V gene TRBV5-1 combines with J gene TRBJ1-2, with TRBD1 as a possible D gene (5 bases). Here the sequenced sample was PBMCs, taken around atezolizumab (anti-PD-L1) treatment. CDR3 loop: CASSLGRAGYTF. The CDR3 coding sequence is TGCGCCAGCAGCTTGGGCAGGGCTGGCTACACCTTC.